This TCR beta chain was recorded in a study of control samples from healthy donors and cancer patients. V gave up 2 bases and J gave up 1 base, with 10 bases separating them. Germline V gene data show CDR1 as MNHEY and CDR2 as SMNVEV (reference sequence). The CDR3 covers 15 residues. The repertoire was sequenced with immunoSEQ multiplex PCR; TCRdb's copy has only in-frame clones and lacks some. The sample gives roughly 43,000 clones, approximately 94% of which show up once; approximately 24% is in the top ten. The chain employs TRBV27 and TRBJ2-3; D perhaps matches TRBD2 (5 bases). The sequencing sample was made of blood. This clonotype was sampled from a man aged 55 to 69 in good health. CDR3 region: CASSLGGFGTDTQYF. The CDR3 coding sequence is TGTGCCAGCAGTTTAGGAGGTTTTGGCACAGATACGCAGTATTTT.